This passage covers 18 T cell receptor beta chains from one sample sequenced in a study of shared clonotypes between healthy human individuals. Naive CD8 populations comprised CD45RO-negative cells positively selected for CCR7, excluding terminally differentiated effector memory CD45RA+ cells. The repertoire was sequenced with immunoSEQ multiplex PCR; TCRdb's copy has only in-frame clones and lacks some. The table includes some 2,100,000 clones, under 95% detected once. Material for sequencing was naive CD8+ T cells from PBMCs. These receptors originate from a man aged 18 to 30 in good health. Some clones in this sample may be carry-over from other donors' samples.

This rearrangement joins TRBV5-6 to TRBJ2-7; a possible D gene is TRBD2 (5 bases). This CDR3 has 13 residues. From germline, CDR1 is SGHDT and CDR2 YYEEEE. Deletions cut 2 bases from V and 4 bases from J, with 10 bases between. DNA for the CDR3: TGTGCCAGCAGCTTCTCGGGATCGTACGAGCAGTACTTC. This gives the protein CASSFSGSYEQYF.

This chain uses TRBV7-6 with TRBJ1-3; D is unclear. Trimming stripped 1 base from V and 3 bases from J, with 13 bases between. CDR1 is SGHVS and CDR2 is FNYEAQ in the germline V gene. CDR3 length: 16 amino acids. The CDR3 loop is CASSLGSGVSGNTIYF. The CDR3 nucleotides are TGTGCCAGCAGCTTAGGGTCAGGAGTTAGTGGAAACACCATATATTTT.

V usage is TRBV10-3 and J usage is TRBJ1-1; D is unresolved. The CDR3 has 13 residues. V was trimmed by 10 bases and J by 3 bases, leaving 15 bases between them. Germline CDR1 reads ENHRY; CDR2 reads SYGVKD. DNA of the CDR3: TGTGCCACCAACCAACTATCGGACACTGAAGCTTTCTTT. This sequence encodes CATNQLSDTEAFF.

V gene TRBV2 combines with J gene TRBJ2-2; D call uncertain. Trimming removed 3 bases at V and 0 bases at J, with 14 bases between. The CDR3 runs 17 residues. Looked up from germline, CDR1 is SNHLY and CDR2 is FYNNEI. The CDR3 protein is CASSEVGLTANTGELFF. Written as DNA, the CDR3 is TGTGCCAGCAGTGAGGTCGGGCTAACCGCGAACACCGGGGAGCTGTTTTTT.

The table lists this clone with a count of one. CDR3: CASSFAEEQYF. The CDR3 nucleotides are TGTGCCAGCAGTTTTGCGGAAGAGCAGTACTTC. The V call is TRBV28, the J call TRBJ2-7; the D is unclear. CDR3 length: 11 amino acids. The V end was cut by 3 bases, the J end by 7 bases, with 7 bases between. Looked up from germline, CDR1 is MDHEN and CDR2 is SYDVKM.

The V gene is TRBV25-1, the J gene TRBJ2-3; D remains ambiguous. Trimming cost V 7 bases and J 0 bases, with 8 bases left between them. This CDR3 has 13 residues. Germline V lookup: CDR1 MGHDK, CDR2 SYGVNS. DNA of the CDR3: TGTGCCAGCAATAGAAAGAGCACAGATACGCAGTATTTT. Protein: CASNRKSTDTQYF.

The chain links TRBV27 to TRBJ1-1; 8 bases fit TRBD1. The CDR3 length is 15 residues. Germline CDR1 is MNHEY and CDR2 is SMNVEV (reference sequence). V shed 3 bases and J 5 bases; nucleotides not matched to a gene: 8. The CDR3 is CASSFSGGVWTEAFF. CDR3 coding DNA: TGTGCCAGCAGTTTTTCAGGGGGCGTATGGACTGAAGCTTTCTTT.

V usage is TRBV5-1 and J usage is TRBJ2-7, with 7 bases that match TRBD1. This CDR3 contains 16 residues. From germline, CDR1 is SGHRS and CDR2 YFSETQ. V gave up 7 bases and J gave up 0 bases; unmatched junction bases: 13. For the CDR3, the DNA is TGCGCCAGCCGAGCTTGGGCGTCAGGGGGCTCCTACGAGCAGTACTTC. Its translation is CASRAWASGGSYEQYF.

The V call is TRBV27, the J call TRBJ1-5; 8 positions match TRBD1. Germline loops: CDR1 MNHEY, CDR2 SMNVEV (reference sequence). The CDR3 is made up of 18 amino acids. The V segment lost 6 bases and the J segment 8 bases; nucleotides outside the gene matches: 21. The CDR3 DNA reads TGTGCCAGCAGCCTACTGGACAGGGTGGGGGGTATGGTAGAGCCCCAGCATTTT. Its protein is CASSLLDRVGGMVEPQHF.

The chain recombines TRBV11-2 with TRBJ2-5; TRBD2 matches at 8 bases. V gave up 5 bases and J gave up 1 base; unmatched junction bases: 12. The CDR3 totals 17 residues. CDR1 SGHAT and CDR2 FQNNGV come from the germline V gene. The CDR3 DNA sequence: TGTGCCAGCAGCCTAAGGGTTAAGCGGGAGCCCCAAGAGACCCAGTACTTC. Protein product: CASSLRVKREPQETQYF.

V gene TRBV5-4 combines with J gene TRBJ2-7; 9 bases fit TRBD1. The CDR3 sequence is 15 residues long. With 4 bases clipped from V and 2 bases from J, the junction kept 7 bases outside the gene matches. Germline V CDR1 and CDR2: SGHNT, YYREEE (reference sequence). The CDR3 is CASSPGTGSPYEQYF. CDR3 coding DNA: TGTGCCAGCAGCCCCGGGACAGGGAGTCCCTACGAGCAGTACTTC. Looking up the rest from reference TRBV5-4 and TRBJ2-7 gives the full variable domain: ETGVTQSPTHLIKTRGQQVTLRCSSQSGHNTVSWYQQALGQGPQFIFQYYREEENGRGNFPPRFSGLQFPNYSSELNVNALELDDSALYLCASSPGTGSPYEQYFGPGTRLTVT.

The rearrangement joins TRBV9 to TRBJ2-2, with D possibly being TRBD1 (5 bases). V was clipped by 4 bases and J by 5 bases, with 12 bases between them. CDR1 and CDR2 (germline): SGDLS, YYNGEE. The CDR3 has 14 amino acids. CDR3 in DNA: TGTGCCAGCAGCAGAGAGCAGGGAACCGGGGAGCTGTTTTTT. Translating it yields CASSREQGTGELFF.

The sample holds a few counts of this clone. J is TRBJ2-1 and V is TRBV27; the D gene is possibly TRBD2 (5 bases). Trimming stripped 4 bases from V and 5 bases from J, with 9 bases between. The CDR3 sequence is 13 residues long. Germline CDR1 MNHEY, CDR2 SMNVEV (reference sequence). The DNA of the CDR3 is TGTGCCAGCAGTTACAGCGGTCACAATGAGCAGTTCTTC. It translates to CASSYSGHNEQFF.

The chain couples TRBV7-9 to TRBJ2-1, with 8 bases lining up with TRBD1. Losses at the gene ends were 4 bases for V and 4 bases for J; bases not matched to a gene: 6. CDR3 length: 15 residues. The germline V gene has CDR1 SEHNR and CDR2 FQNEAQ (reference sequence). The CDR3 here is CASSSRGDRYNEQFF. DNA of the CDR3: TGTGCCAGCAGCTCAAGGGGGGACAGGTACAATGAGCAGTTCTTC.

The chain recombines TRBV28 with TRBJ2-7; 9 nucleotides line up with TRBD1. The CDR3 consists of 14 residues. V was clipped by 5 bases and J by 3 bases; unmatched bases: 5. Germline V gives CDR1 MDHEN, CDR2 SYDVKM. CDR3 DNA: TGTGCCAGCAGTGGGACAGGGACCGACTACGAGCAGTACTTC. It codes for CASSGTGTDYEQYF. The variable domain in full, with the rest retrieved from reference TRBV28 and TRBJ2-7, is DVKVTQSSRYLVKRTGEKVFLECVQDMDHENMFWYRQDPGLGLRLIYFSYDVKMKEKGDIPEGYSVSREKKERFSLILESASTNQTSMYLCASSGTGTDYEQYFGPGTRLTVT.

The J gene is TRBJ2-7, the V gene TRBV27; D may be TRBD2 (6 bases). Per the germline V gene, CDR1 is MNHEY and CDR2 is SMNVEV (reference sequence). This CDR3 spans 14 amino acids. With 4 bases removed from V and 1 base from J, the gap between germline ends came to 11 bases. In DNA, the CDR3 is TGTGCCAGCAGTTGGGGAGGCACGTCCTACGAGCAGTACTTC. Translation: CASSWGGTSYEQYF.

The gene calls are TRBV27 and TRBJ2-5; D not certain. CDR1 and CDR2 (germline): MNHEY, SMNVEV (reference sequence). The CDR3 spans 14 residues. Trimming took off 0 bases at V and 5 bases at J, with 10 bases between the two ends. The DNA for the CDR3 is TGTGCCAGCAGTTTATCGAGGCCGGGCGAGACCCAGTACTTC. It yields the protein CASSLSRPGETQYF.

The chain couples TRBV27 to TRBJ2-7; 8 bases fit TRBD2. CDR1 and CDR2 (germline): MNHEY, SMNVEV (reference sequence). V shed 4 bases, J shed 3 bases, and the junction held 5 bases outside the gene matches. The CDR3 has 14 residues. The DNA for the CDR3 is TGTGCCAGCAGTTACGGGAGGGTAAACTACGAGCAGTACTTC. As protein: CASSYGRVNYEQYF.